The 22 T cell receptor beta chains below come from one sample, sequenced in a study of blood T cells in healthy people across ages. The second PCR ran about 6 to 11 cycles with a sample-barcoded 5' primer and J-beta primers. MiXCR was run by TCRdb on the 5' RACE reads, yielding one entry per CDR3 protein. The data hold about 650,000 distinct CDR3 sequences, with approximately 30% observed a single time. The sample taken for sequencing was blood. These receptors all come from an elderly woman in good health.

The sample holds a few counts of this clonotype. A clone one base away is much larger, so this may be a read error. CDR3 in DNA: TGTGCCAGCAGCCCGGGACGAGCGGGGGGGTTCAATGAGCAGTTCTTC. Residues: CASSPGRAGGFNEQFF. This chain uses TRBV11-3 with TRBJ2-1; 10 bases line up with TRBD2. J gave up 6 bases and V 5 bases, and 10 bases lay outside the gene matches. Germline CDR1 and CDR2: SGHNT and YENEEA. The CDR3 consists of 16 residues.

Regarding this clonotype: This may be a read error, as it is one base from a much larger clone. The V and J genes are TRBV6-6 and TRBJ1-5; D not resolved. Looked up from germline, CDR1 is MNHNY and CDR2 is SVGAGI (reference sequence). The CDR3 covers 13 residues. CDR3: CASIRGSNQPRHF. CDR3 bases: TGTGCCAGCATCCGCGGGAGCAATCAGCCCCGGCATTTT.

In this sample, this clonotype turned up many times. The rearrangement uses TRBV6-5 and TRBJ2-5; 13 bases line up with TRBD2. The junction had 2 bases not matched to a gene; V was cut back by 2 bases and J by 5 bases. Germline V gene lookup returns CDR1 MNHEY and CDR2 SVGAGI. This CDR3 is built from 15 residues. The CDR3: CASSYGTSGAETQYF. The CDR3 nucleotides read TGTGCCAGCAGTTACGGGACTAGCGGGGCGGAGACCCAGTACTTC.

This clonotype came up many times. At one end the junction does not follow the germline gene, possibly because of a read error. The chain recombines TRBV11-2 with TRBJ1-2; D might be TRBD1 (5 bases). In germline, CDR1 is SGHAT, CDR2 FQNNGV. The CDR3 extends over 13 amino acids. The CDR3 here is CASSLAQGTGYTF. The CDR3 nucleotides are TGCGCCAGCAGCTTGGCCCAGGGTACCGGCTACACCTTC.

This clonotype appeared many times. The chain is built from TRBV10-3 and TRBJ2-7; 8 nucleotides line up with TRBD1. Germline V gene data show CDR1 as ENHRY and CDR2 as SYGVKD. The CDR3 totals 13 residues. J lost 2 bases, V lost 10 bases, and 7 bases had no gene match. The CDR3 region has the DNA TGTGCCACAGGGGGGACAGGTACCTACGAGCAGTACTTC. It yields the protein CATGGTGTYEQYF.

The sample holds many counts of this clonotype. The chain couples TRBV7-2 to TRBJ2-7; 8 bases line up with TRBD1. Germline V gene lookup returns CDR1 SGHTA and CDR2 FQGNSA. This CDR3 region has 12 residues. The ends lost 1 base at V and 7 bases at J; junction bases unmatched: 0. In nucleotides, the CDR3 is TGTGCCAGCAGCTTAGGGACAGGGGAGCAGTACTTC. It codes for CASSLGTGEQYF. Supplemented by reference TRBV7-2 and TRBJ2-7, the full variable domain reads GAGVSQSPSNKVTEKGKDVELRCDPISGHTALYWYRQSLGQGLEFLIYFQGNSAPDKSGLPSDRFSAERTGGSVSTLTIQRTQQEDSAVYLCASSLGTGEQYFGPGTRLTVT.

The genes are TRBV6-5 and TRBJ2-3; 9 bases align to TRBD2. With 5 bases clipped from V and 2 bases from J, the junction kept 5 bases outside the gene matches. In germline, CDR1 is MNHEY, CDR2 SVGAGI. This CDR3 is 15 amino acids long. For the CDR3, the DNA is TGTGCCAGCAGTCCGCTAGCGGGGTACACAGATACGCAGTATTTT. The encoded protein is CASSPLAGYTDTQYF.

This clonotype was counted a few times. V and J are TRBV7-9 and TRBJ1-6; TRBD1 matches 7 bases. V lost 4 bases, J lost 5 bases, and 2 bases stayed unmatched. Germline V gene lookup returns CDR1 SEHNR and CDR2 FQNEAQ (reference sequence). The CDR3 spans 14 residues. In DNA, the CDR3 is TGTGCCAGCAGCTCCGGGACAGATAATTCACCCCTCCACTTT. This sequence encodes CASSSGTDNSPLHF.

This clonotype has a count of ten or more. A junction boundary mismatches the germline segment, possibly from a read error. The CDR3 DNA sequence: TGTGCCAGCAGCTTAGGGTCTGCAACTAATGAAAAACTGTTTTTT. It is translated as CASSLGSATNEKLFF. This rearrangement joins TRBV5-1 to TRBJ1-4; D not resolved. CDR3 length: 15 residues. CDR1 is SGHRS and CDR2 is YFSETQ in the germline V gene.

The table lists this clonotype with a few counts. This chain joins TRBV6-5 and TRBJ1-1; TRBD1 agrees at 7 bases. The V and J ends lost 5 bases and 4 bases, in that order; junction bases with no gene match: 4. This CDR3 contains 13 residues. Per germline, CDR1 MNHEY and CDR2 SVGAGI. The CDR3 sequence: CASSDRDSTEAFF. Written as DNA, the CDR3 is TGTGCCAGCAGTGACCGGGACAGCACTGAAGCTTTCTTT.

This clonotype has a count of ten or more. The V gene is TRBV6-5, the J gene TRBJ2-6; TRBD1 might be the D (6 bases). Germline CDR1 reads MNHEY; CDR2 reads SVGAGI. CDR3 length: 15 amino acids. Trimming took off 5 bases at V and 14 bases at J, with 22 bases between the two ends. CDR3 nucleotides: TGTGCCAGCAGTAGAGGGCATAAGGGGGTTTTTATCCTGACTTTC. This encodes CASSRGHKGVFILTF.

This clonotype was picked up many times. CDR3 loop: CASSLGQGAGELFF. The CDR3 DNA sequence: TGTGCCAGCAGCTTGGGACAGGGGGCCGGGGAGCTGTTTTTT. The J gene is TRBJ2-2, the V gene TRBV9, with 11 bases matching TRBD1. The J segment lost 6 bases and the V segment lost 4 bases, leaving 2 bases of the junction unmatched. The CDR3 is 14 amino acids. Per germline, CDR1 SGDLS and CDR2 YYNGEE.

This clonotype was seen just once. V gene TRBV7-8 combines with J gene TRBJ2-1; D is undetermined. The CDR3 length is 17 residues. The V gene lost 8 bases and the J gene lost 0 bases, with 20 bases spanning the gap. Per germline, CDR1 SGHVS and CDR2 FQNEAQ. In nucleotides, the CDR3 is TGTGCCAGCTACAAATTTTCGGTTTGGGACTCCTACAATGAGCAGTTCTTC. This gives the protein CASYKFSVWDSYNEQFF.

The chain has TRBV29-1 and TRBJ1-2; TRBD1 is a possible D gene (6 bases). The V and J ends lost 6 bases and 6 bases respectively, with 17 bases between them. The CDR3 length is 13 residues. Germline assignment: CDR1 SQVTM and CDR2 ANQGSEA. The DNA for the CDR3 is TGCAGCGTCCCCATGACAGGACAGCATGGCTACACCTTC. This sequence encodes CSVPMTGQHGYTF.

In DNA, the CDR3 is TGCGCCAGCAGTGAGGGGGGCGGGAGCTACGAGCAGTACTTC. It specifies CASSEGGGSYEQYF. V usage is TRBV10-1 and J usage is TRBJ2-7; TRBD2 is a possible D gene (7 bases). Trimming took off 2 bases at V and 3 bases at J, with 11 bases between the two ends. The germline CDR1 and CDR2 sequences are WNHNN and SYGVQD (reference sequence). The CDR3 has 14 residues.

There are a few counts of this clonotype. V and J are TRBV12-3 or TRBV12-4 and TRBJ1-5; D unresolved. The CDR3 is 14 residues long. Trimming took off 3 bases at V and 3 bases at J, with 9 bases between the two ends. The CDR3 reads CASSFVRLNQPQHF. The CDR3 region has the DNA TGTGCCAGCAGTTTTGTCCGGCTCAATCAGCCCCAGCATTTT.

This clonotype has a handful of counts. The chain joins TRBV7-9 to TRBJ1-1, with 7 bases fitting TRBD1. The germline V gene has CDR1 SEHNR and CDR2 FQNEAQ (reference sequence). V shed 5 bases and J 0 bases; nucleotides not matched to a gene: 18. The CDR3 loop spans 19 amino acids. This CDR3 is CASSQRTGLTVNMNTEAFF. CDR3 coding DNA: TGTGCCAGCAGCCAGAGGACAGGCCTTACTGTCAACATGAACACTGAAGCTTTCTTT.

The chain carries TRBV20-1 and TRBJ2-1, with TRBD2 identical over 10 bases. The junction had 8 bases not matched to a gene; V was cut back by 0 bases and J by 6 bases. The CDR3 totals 16 residues. Germline CDR1 is DFQATT and CDR2 is SNEGSKA (reference sequence). CDR3 bases: TGCAGTGCTAGAGAAGGGGGACTAGCGATGGGCAATGAGCAGTTCTTC. Translated, it gives CSAREGGLAMGNEQFF.

V usage is TRBV29-1 and J usage is TRBJ2-5; perhaps TRBD1 as D (6 bases). Matching the DNA end better, TRBJ2-7 makes the J call doubtful. The CDR3 is 11 amino acids. Per the germline V gene, CDR1 is SQVTM and CDR2 is ANQGSEA. The CDR3, as DNA: TGCAGCGTTGGGACAGTTTACGAGCAGTACTTC. Its translation: CSVGTVYEQYF.

This clonotype was found many times. The rearrangement joins TRBV20-1 to TRBJ2-5, with TRBD1 as a possible D gene (8 bases). The CDR3 loop spans 15 amino acids. Trimming stripped 5 bases from V and 2 bases from J, with 18 bases between. Germline-derived CDR1 and CDR2 are DFQATT and SNEGSKA (reference sequence). The DNA for the CDR3 is TGCAGTGCTGAGTTCAGGGGGCGGGGGCAAGAGACCCAGTACTTC. This encodes CSAEFRGRGQETQYF.

This clonotype has ten or more counts. The chain joins TRBV6-5 to TRBJ2-5; 10 bases align to TRBD2. V shed 0 bases and J 2 bases; nucleotides not matched to a gene: 3. The CDR3 length is 16 residues. CDR1 is MNHEY and CDR2 is SVGAGI in the germline V gene. CDR3 sequence: CASSYSSGRDQETQYF. The DNA for the CDR3 is TGTGCCAGCAGTTACTCCAGCGGGAGGGATCAAGAGACCCAGTACTTC.

This clonotype was found many times. This sequence joins TRBV6-5 and TRBJ2-3; D call uncertain. The CDR3 consists of 14 residues. With 4 bases removed from V and 0 bases from J, the gap between germline ends came to 8 bases. The germline gives CDR1 MNHEY, CDR2 SVGAGI. The CDR3 spells CASSSVSSTDTQYF. CDR3 in DNA: TGTGCCAGCAGTTCGGTTTCTAGCACAGATACGCAGTATTTT.